This T cell receptor beta chain appears in the sequencing data of a study of T cells in localized non-small cell lung cancer. Assay: immunoSEQ multiplex PCR; the TCRdb copy retains only in-frame clones and omits some. The table records roughly 1,400 clones, approximately 20% of them present only once. This clone is judged medium-sized. The antigen remains unidentified. CDR3 size: 16 residues. With 5 bases removed from V and 2 bases from J, the gap between germline ends came to 13 bases. CDR1 SGHNT and CDR2 YENEEA come from the germline V gene. Findings of the study overall: Exceeding tumor, uninvolved adjacent lung had the highest T cell clonality. Detection in adjacent lung was observed for a median around 55 of the top 100 tumor clones.

This clonotype was sampled from a man between 35 and 75 years old with stage III squamous cell lung carcinoma. Sequencing used lung tumor tissue, obtained before any cancer treatment. The V and J genes are TRBV11-3 and TRBJ2-6; D is possibly TRBD2 (7 bases). CDR3 in amino acids: CASSPGEGAGANVLTF. CDR3 nucleotides: TGTGCCAGCAGCCCCGGGGAGGGGGCTGGGGCCAACGTCCTGACTTTC.